This T cell receptor (beta chain) was captured by sequencing in a study of CD8 T cells in ankylosing spondylitis. General observations from the study: A motif in TCR beta, a set of several highly homologous variants, appeared characteristic of ankylosing spondylitis blood.

This clonotype was counted at least ten times. Antigen specificity is unknown. Construction of TCR beta libraries was performed using quantitative 5'-RACE with molecular barcodes. In TCRdb, the 5' RACE reads were re-called with MiXCR into one record per CDR3 protein. Seen here are 85,000 to 100,000 distinct CDR3 sequences, about 9% observed once, and the top ten hold under 6%. CDR1 SGDLS and CDR2 YYNGEE come from the germline V gene. J lost 5 bases, V lost 3 bases, and 8 bases had no gene match. CDR3 length equals 16 residues. V gene TRBV9 combines with J gene TRBJ2-5, with TRBD2 matching over 12 bases. This receptor was taken from a male donor with ankylosing spondylitis or in good health (not recorded which). The sample consisted of blood, either unsorted or a sorted T cell fraction (not recorded which). Here the CDR3 DNA reads TGTGCCAGCAGCGGACGACTAGCGGGGGCGTCCGAGACCCAGTACTTC. Translated: CASSGRLAGASETQYF.